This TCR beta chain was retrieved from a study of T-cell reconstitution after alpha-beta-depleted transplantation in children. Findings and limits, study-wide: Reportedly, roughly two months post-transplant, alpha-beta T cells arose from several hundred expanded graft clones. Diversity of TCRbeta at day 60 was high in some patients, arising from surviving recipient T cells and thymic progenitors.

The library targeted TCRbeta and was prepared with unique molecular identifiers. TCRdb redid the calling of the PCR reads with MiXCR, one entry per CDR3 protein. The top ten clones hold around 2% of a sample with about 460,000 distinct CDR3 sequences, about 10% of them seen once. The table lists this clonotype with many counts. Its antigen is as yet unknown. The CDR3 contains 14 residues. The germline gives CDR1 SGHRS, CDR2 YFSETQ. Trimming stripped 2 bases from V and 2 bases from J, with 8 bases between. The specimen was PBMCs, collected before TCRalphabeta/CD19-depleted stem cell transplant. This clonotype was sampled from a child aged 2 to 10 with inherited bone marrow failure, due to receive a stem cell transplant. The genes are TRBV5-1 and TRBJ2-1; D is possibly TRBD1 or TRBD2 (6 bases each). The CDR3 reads CASSFGGTYNEQFF. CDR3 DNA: TGCGCCAGCAGCTTCGGGGGCACCTACAATGAGCAGTTCTTC.